A single sample gave rise to the 32 T cell receptor beta chains below, sequenced in a study of control samples from healthy donors and cancer patients. Only in-frame clones appear in the TCRdb table, and some are missing; sequencing was by immunoSEQ multiplex PCR. In the table there are approximately 110,000 clones, about 89% of which are singletons. The sample comprised blood. These receptors were obtained from a woman in her forties or fifties in good health.

The table lists this clone with a few counts. The chain has TRBV9 and TRBJ1-1; D gene uncertain. This CDR3 contains 12 residues. The V gene's germline CDR1 is SGDLS and CDR2 YYNGEE. The germline V and J ends were trimmed by 0 bases and 7 bases, with 7 bases remaining between them. CDR3 nucleotides: TGTGCCAGCAGCGTAGGCGGTGTTGAAGCTTTCTTT. This gives the protein CASSVGGVEAFF.

The CDR3 loop is CASTPFLATNEKLFF. The CDR3 DNA sequence: TGTGCCAGCACCCCTTTCCTTGCAACTAATGAAAAACTGTTTTTT. The gene calls are TRBV5-8 and TRBJ1-4; D uncertain. Germline V gene data show CDR1 as SGHTS and CDR2 as YDEGEE. The CDR3 length is 15 residues. With 6 bases removed from V and 0 bases from J, the gap between germline ends came to 12 bases.

The chain joins TRBV5-6 to TRBJ2-5; 9 bases agree with TRBD1. V lost 0 bases to trimming and J lost 4 bases; unmatched junction nucleotides: 4. The CDR3 spans 15 residues. Germline V lookup: CDR1 SGHDT, CDR2 YYEEEE. CDR3 nucleotide sequence: TGTGCCAGCAGCTTGGCCGGGACAGGGCGAGAGACCCAGTACTTC. As protein: CASSLAGTGRETQYF.

This clone was seen only once. The chain uses TRBV5-1 and TRBJ1-1; a weak D match, TRBD1 (5 bases). Germline V lookup: CDR1 SGHRS, CDR2 YFSETQ. This CDR3 is 13 amino acids long. V dropped 5 bases and J dropped 2 bases, with 10 bases sitting between them. The CDR3 DNA reads as TGCGCCAGCAGTTCGGGGACCAACACTGAAGCTTTCTTT. This codes for CASSSGTNTEAFF.

The V gene is TRBV9, the J gene TRBJ1-2; tentative D call: TRBD1 (6 bases). CDR1 is SGDLS, CDR2 YYNGEE, per germline. The V and J ends lost 4 bases and 5 bases respectively, with 18 bases between them. The CDR3 loop spans 15 amino acids. CDR3 nucleotides: TGTGCCAGCAGCTCGGACAGCTATAATTTGTATGGCTACACCTTC. This encodes CASSSDSYNLYGYTF.

The V call is TRBV29-1, the J call TRBJ1-5; maybe TRBD1 (5 bases). Germline CDR1 and CDR2: SQVTM and ANQGSEA. Trimming took off 5 bases at V and 3 bases at J, with 14 bases between the two ends. This CDR3 spans 14 amino acids. CDR3 region: CSVLSDTNNQPQHF. The CDR3 DNA follows: TGCAGCGTTCTCTCGGACACCAACAATCAGCCCCAGCATTTT. Full variable domain (rest looked up from reference TRBV29-1 and TRBJ1-5): SAVISQKPSRDICQRGTSLTIQCQVDSQVTMMFWYRQQPGQSLTLIATANQGSEATYESGFVIDKFPISRPNLTFSTLTVSNMSPEDSSIYLCSVLSDTNNQPQHFGDGTRLSIL.

CDR3 loop: CASSVLPPGTTGELFF. The CDR3 DNA reads as TGTGCCAGCAGCGTTTTACCACCGGGGACCACCGGGGAGCTGTTTTTT. The genes are TRBV9 and TRBJ2-2; D tentatively reads TRBD1 or TRBD2 (5 bases each). The length of the CDR3 is 16 residues. Germline CDR1 and CDR2: SGDLS and YYNGEE. V lost 2 bases and J 4 bases, leaving 15 bases between the germline ends.

The rearrangement uses TRBV5-1 and TRBJ1-5; perhaps TRBD1 as D (5 bases). The V end was cut by 2 bases, the J end by 1 base, with 13 bases between. This CDR3 region has 16 residues. The germline gives CDR1 SGHRS, CDR2 YFSETQ. The CDR3 region has the DNA TGCGCCAGCAGCTTAACCGGGACTGGGAGCAATCAGCCCCAGCATTTT. This translates into CASSLTGTGSNQPQHF.

V is TRBV6-5 and J is TRBJ2-1; D uncertain. Germline V gene sequence: CDR1 MNHEY, CDR2 SVGAGI. There are 13 residues in the CDR3. Deletions cut 2 bases from V and 9 bases from J, with 11 bases between. CDR3 in DNA: TGTGCCAGCAGTTACGGTTGGGGAACTGAGCAGTTCTTC. Protein product: CASSYGWGTEQFF.

CDR3 DNA sequence: TGTGCCAGTAGTATTAGGGTTTTGGGATCCGAAAACATTCAGTACTTC. It translates to CASSIRVLGSENIQYF. The chain combines TRBV19 with TRBJ2-4, with D hard to call. The CDR3 loop spans 16 amino acids. Germline values: CDR1 LNHDA, CDR2 SQIVND (reference sequence). Deletions cut 3 bases from V and 5 bases from J, with 17 bases between. Filled out from reference TRBV19 and TRBJ2-4, the complete variable domain reads DGGITQSPKYLFRKEGQNVTLSCEQNLNHDAMYWYRQDPGQGLRLIYYSQIVNDFQKGDIAEGYSVSREKKESFPLTVTSAQKNPTAFYLCASSIRVLGSENIQYFGAGTRLSVL.

This chain links TRBV19 with TRBJ1-5; D is possibly TRBD1 (5 bases). V was clipped by 3 bases and J by 9 bases, with 18 bases between them. The germline gives CDR1 LNHDA, CDR2 SQIVND (reference sequence). The CDR3 is 15 amino acids. The CDR3, as DNA: TGTGCCAGTAGTATTATGGGGACCGCCGGGACGCCCCAGCATTTT. Amino acids: CASSIMGTAGTPQHF.

This rearrangement joins TRBV7-3 to TRBJ2-7; D is uncertain. Trimming stripped 5 bases from V and 6 bases from J, with 14 bases between. Germline CDR1 and CDR2: SGHTA and FQGTGA. The CDR3 has 13 amino acids. CDR3: CASSLAVASEQYF. In DNA form, the CDR3 reads TGTGCCAGCAGCCTTGCCGTGGCCAGCGAGCAGTACTTC.

The J gene is TRBJ1-1, the V gene TRBV10-3; the match to TRBD1 covers 10 bases. The CDR3 is 18 residues long. Germline lookup yields CDR1 ENHRY and CDR2 SYGVKD. V gave up 0 bases and J gave up 5 bases; unmatched junction bases: 12. DNA of the CDR3: TGTGCCATCAGTGAGTCGGTTAGGGACAGGGGAACGGGGACTGAAGCTTTCTTT. It translates to CAISESVRDRGTGTEAFF.

The rearrangement joins TRBV30 to TRBJ2-5, with 9 bases fitting TRBD1. The germline V gene has CDR1 GTSNPN and CDR2 SVGIG (reference sequence). There are 15 residues in the CDR3. The V segment lost 1 base and the J segment 4 bases; nucleotides outside the gene matches: 7. This chain's CDR3 is CAWSAGTGLPETQYF. CDR3 nucleotides: TGTGCCTGGAGTGCCGGGACAGGGCTTCCAGAGACCCAGTACTTC. The variable domain in full, completed from reference TRBV30 and TRBJ2-5, reads SQTIHQWPATLVQPVGSPLSLECTVEGTSNPNLYWYRQAAGRGLQLLFYSVGIGQISSEVPQNLSASRPQDRQFILSSKKLLLSDSGFYLCAWSAGTGLPETQYFGPGTRLLVL.

The CDR3 loop reads CASSQDHSSGGPQETQYF. The CDR3 DNA is TGCGCCAGCAGCCAAGATCACAGTAGCGGGGGCCCTCAAGAGACCCAGTACTTC. The V call is TRBV4-1, the J call TRBJ2-5; 9 positions agree with TRBD2. Germline assignment: CDR1 MGHRA and CDR2 YSYEKL. This CDR3 is 18 amino acids long. The V segment lost 0 bases and the J segment 2 bases; nucleotides outside the gene matches: 10.

The rearrangement uses TRBV15 and TRBJ2-3, with TRBD2 matching 8 bases. CDR1 and CDR2 (germline): LNHNV, YYDKDF (reference sequence). The CDR3 totals 17 residues. Germline trimming cut 0 bases from V and 1 base from J; bases unmatched to any gene: 6. The CDR3 here is CATSREGSGSGTDTQYF. The CDR3 nucleotides read TGTGCCACCAGCAGAGAGGGGAGCGGGAGCGGCACAGATACGCAGTATTTT.

The chain joins TRBV7-9 to TRBJ2-5, with 7 bases identical to TRBD2. J lost 2 bases, V lost 5 bases, and 5 bases had no gene match. From germline, CDR1 is SEHNR and CDR2 FQNEAQ (reference sequence). This CDR3 has 14 amino acids. CDR3 DNA sequence: TGTGCCAGCAGCATCACCGGGAGGCAAGAGACCCAGTACTTC. It translates to CASSITGRQETQYF.

The chain links TRBV19 to TRBJ1-1, with TRBD1 matching over 7 bases. Germline V gene lookup returns CDR1 LNHDA and CDR2 SQIVND (reference sequence). CDR3 length: 17 amino acids. The V gene end was trimmed by 2 bases and the J gene end by 0 bases; junction bases not matched to a gene: 9. The CDR3 sequence: CASSIWGQIFMNTEAFF. CDR3 bases: TGTGCCAGTAGTATATGGGGACAGATCTTCATGAACACTGAAGCTTTCTTT. Variable domain in full (rest from reference TRBV19 and TRBJ1-1): DGGITQSPKYLFRKEGQNVTLSCEQNLNHDAMYWYRQDPGQGLRLIYYSQIVNDFQKGDIAEGYSVSREKKESFPLTVTSAQKNPTAFYLCASSIWGQIFMNTEAFFGQGTRLTVV.

This chain connects TRBV9 to TRBJ1-6, with TRBD1 matching over 7 bases. The germline gives CDR1 SGDLS, CDR2 YYNGEE. CDR3 length: 13 residues. V lost 4 bases and J lost 9; bases outside the gene matches: 4. CDR3 nucleotides: TGTGCCAGCAGCCCAGACAGGGCTTCACCCCTCCACTTT. It is translated as CASSPDRASPLHF.

The CDR3 DNA follows: TGTGCCAGTAGGGGGGTTGGAGGGTGGAACTATGGCTACACCTTC. It specifies CASRGVGGWNYGYTF. The rearrangement uses TRBV19 and TRBJ1-2, with TRBD1 as a possible D gene (5 bases). Between the trimmed V and J ends, which lost 6 bases and 2 bases, there was a span of 16 bases. CDR3 size: 15 residues. Germline V gene sequence: CDR1 LNHDA, CDR2 SQIVND (reference sequence). The entire variable domain, with the rest obtained from reference TRBV19 and TRBJ1-2, is as follows: DGGITQSPKYLFRKEGQNVTLSCEQNLNHDAMYWYRQDPGQGLRLIYYSQIVNDFQKGDIAEGYSVSREKKESFPLTVTSAQKNPTAFYLCASRGVGGWNYGYTFGSGTRLTVV.

The rearrangement joins TRBV7-2 to TRBJ2-5; unclear D gene. Germline-derived CDR1 and CDR2 are SGHTA and FQGNSA. V was pared by 3 bases and J by 2 bases, with 7 bases between. This CDR3 has 13 amino acids. The CDR3 region is CASSLSIQETQYF. The CDR3 DNA sequence: TGTGCCAGCAGCTTGTCTATACAAGAGACCCAGTACTTC.

The chain employs TRBV2 and TRBJ2-5; no clear D gene. This CDR3 region has 14 residues. Trimming removed 4 bases at V and 5 bases at J, with 14 bases between. Germline CDR1 and CDR2: SNHLY and FYNNEI. CDR3 DNA: TGTGCCAGCAGTGCCCAAGTCGGATTGGAGACCCAGTACTTC. This sequence encodes CASSAQVGLETQYF.

The V and J genes are TRBV6-6 and TRBJ2-1; 8 bases line up with TRBD2. Germline CDR1 MNHNY, CDR2 SVGAGI (reference sequence). CDR3 size: 16 residues. Unmatched junction bases numbered 12, after V lost 3 bases and J lost 8 bases. DNA for the CDR3: TGTGCCAGCAGTTATCCTCGCCGGGGGGGCGGGCATGAGCAGTTCTTC. Protein: CASSYPRRGGGHEQFF.

This clone was seen only once. The V call is TRBV9, the J call TRBJ2-7; tentatively, D is TRBD1 (5 bases). The CDR3 totals 14 residues. CDR1 and CDR2 from the germline V gene are SGDLS and YYNGEE. The germline V and J ends were trimmed by 4 bases and 3 bases, with 14 bases remaining between them. The CDR3 DNA reads as TGTGCCAGCAGCCTTGACAGCCAGTTCTACGAGCAGTACTTC. It translates to CASSLDSQFYEQYF.

The CDR3 protein is CAWSRRRAPRGIQYF. Here the CDR3 DNA reads TGTGCCTGGAGCCGACGTCGGGCACCCCGAGGCATTCAGTACTTC. This chain joins TRBV30 and TRBJ2-4; D gene ambiguous. The germline V gene has CDR1 GTSNPN and CDR2 SVGIG (reference sequence). Between the trimmed V and J ends, which lost 3 bases and 9 bases, there was a span of 21 bases. This CDR3 contains 15 residues.

This chain connects TRBV3-1 (or the pseudogene TRBV3-2) to TRBJ1-5, with 10 nucleotides matching TRBD1. Germline V gene sequence: CDR1 LGHDT, CDR2 YNNKEL (reference sequence). V was clipped by 4 bases and J by 6 bases; unmatched bases: 6. The CDR3 contains 15 residues. The CDR3 nucleotides read TGTGCCAGCAGCCTCGACAGGGGGCGAGGTCAGCCCCAGCATTTT. Protein: CASSLDRGRGQPQHF.

The V and J genes are TRBV6-5 and TRBJ2-3; D may correspond to TRBD1 or TRBD2 (6 bases each). Per the germline V gene, CDR1 is MNHEY and CDR2 is SVGAGI. The CDR3 runs to 14 residues. V lost 8 bases and J 4 bases, leaving 16 bases between the germline ends. DNA for the CDR3: TGTGCCAGCGGGTCCCAAGGGGGGCCAGATACGCAGTATTTT. Translation: CASGSQGGPDTQYF.

The chain uses TRBV21-1 and TRBJ2-1; the table calls TRBD2, which could not be checked here. TRBV21-1 is given as a pseudogene. CDR3 length: 15 amino acids. The CDR3 region is CASSKGNSGAREQFF. The DNA for the CDR3 is TGTGCCAGCAGCAAAGGTAATAGCGGGGCCCGGGAGCAGTTCTTC.

The V call is TRBV9, the J call TRBJ1-5; D remains unclear. V dropped 4 bases and J dropped 0 bases, with 11 bases sitting between them. Germline CDR1 and CDR2: SGDLS and YYNGEE. The CDR3 length is 15 residues. The CDR3 nucleotides read TGTGCCAGCAGCCCGGACGGAATTAGCAATCAGCCCCAGCATTTT. Translating gives CASSPDGISNQPQHF.

The genes are TRBV6-6 and TRBJ1-2; possible D gene TRBD1, 6 bases. The CDR3 covers 16 residues. Per the germline V gene, CDR1 is MNHNY and CDR2 is SVGAGI (reference sequence). V shed 2 bases and J shed 0 bases, with 13 bases lying between them. CDR3 sequence reads: CASSYDITGSNYGYTF. The CDR3 DNA follows: TGTGCCAGCAGTTACGATATCACAGGGTCTAACTATGGCTACACCTTC.

The chain carries TRBV6-1 and TRBJ2-5; D gene unclear. The CDR3 is 11 residues long. In germline, CDR1 is MNHNS, CDR2 SASEGT. V was shortened by 6 bases and J by 9 bases, with 11 bases between the two germline ends. The CDR3 coding sequence is TGTGCCAGCAGCCCCGCCCAGGCCCAGTACTTC. Translated, it gives CASSPAQAQYF.

V is TRBV7-2 and J is TRBJ2-1; D is possibly TRBD2 (7 bases). CDR1 and CDR2 from the germline V gene are SGHTA and FQGNSA. The length of the CDR3 is 16 residues. V lost 1 base, J lost 4 bases, and 14 bases lay in between. The CDR3 is CASSLGRGGVYNEQFF. The CDR3 DNA reads TGTGCCAGCAGCTTAGGGAGGGGGGGAGTATACAATGAGCAGTTCTTC.